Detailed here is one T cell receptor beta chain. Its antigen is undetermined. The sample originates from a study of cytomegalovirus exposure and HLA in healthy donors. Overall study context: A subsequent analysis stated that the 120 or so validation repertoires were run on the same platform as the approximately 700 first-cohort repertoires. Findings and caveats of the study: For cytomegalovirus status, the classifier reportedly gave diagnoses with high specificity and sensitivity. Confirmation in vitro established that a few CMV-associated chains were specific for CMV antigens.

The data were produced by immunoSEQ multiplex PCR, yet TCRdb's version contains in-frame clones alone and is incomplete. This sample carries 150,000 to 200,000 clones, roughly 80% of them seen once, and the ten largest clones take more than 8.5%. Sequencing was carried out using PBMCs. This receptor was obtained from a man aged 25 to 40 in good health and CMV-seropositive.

Here the CDR3 reads CASSVGGRVLAGGPYEQYF. The CDR3 nucleotides read TGTGCCAGCAGCGTGGGGGGCAGGGTTCTGGCGGGAGGACCCTACGAGCAGTACTTC. This rearrangement joins TRBV9 to TRBJ2-7; 8 bases are shared with TRBD2. CDR3 length: 19 residues. Germline-derived CDR1 and CDR2 are SGDLS and YYNGEE. V gave up 2 bases and J gave up 2 bases; unmatched junction bases: 18.